Following are 29 T cell receptor beta chains from one sample sequenced in a study of post-analysis software for immune sequencing data. Findings of the study overall: When patients were compared with controls, about five TRBV segments were more frequent, TRBV5-6, TRBV5-1 and TRBV20-1 among them.

Researchers reported that TCR beta cDNA libraries carried unique molecular identifiers. TCRdb ran MiXCR on the PCR reads and lists one entry per CDR3 protein. The sample records about 820,000 distinct CDR3 sequences, approximately 57% being singletons. No antigen has been identified for these receptors. Sequencing was performed on blood. The receptor set was obtained from a girl aged 5 to 17 with multiple sclerosis.

This clonotype was detected a few times. The chain recombines TRBV29-1 with TRBJ2-7; 11 bases line up with TRBD1. This CDR3 is 14 amino acids long. Germline V gene lookup returns CDR1 SQVTM and CDR2 ANQGSEA. Trimming at V came to 4 bases and at J to 2 bases, leaving 4 bases not matched to a gene. DNA for the CDR3: TGCAGCGTTGGAGGGACAGGGGGGACCTACGAGCAGTACTTC. It codes for CSVGGTGGTYEQYF.

The chain joins TRBV7-9 to TRBJ1-2; TRBD1 agrees at 10 bases. Germline V gene lookup returns CDR1 SEHNR and CDR2 FQNEAQ (reference sequence). The CDR3 covers 17 residues. With 5 bases clipped from V and 6 bases from J, the junction kept 15 bases outside the gene matches. The CDR3 is CASSTAFRDRGEDGYTF. The CDR3 DNA reads as TGTGCCAGCAGCACTGCATTCCGGGACAGGGGAGAGGATGGCTACACCTTC.

This sequence joins TRBV15 and TRBJ1-5, with 9 bases aligning to TRBD1. Unmatched junction bases numbered 10, after V lost 0 bases and J lost 1 base. CDR1 LNHNV and CDR2 YYDKDF come from the germline V gene (reference sequence). This CDR3 is 19 amino acids long. The DNA for the CDR3 is TGTGCCACCAGCAGAGATCTAACGACAGGGGGAAACAGCAATCAGCCCCAGCATTTT. Residues: CATSRDLTTGGNSNQPQHF.

The rearrangement joins TRBV28 to TRBJ1-2; D may be TRBD1 (6 bases). The ends were cut back, 6 bases at V and 5 bases at J, with 13 bases in the middle. CDR1 and CDR2 from the germline V gene are MDHEN and SYDVKM. This CDR3 contains 13 residues. The CDR3 sequence is CASRAGHLYGYTF. The CDR3 nucleotides are TGTGCCAGCAGAGCGGGACACTTATATGGCTACACCTTC.

This clonotype was found a few times. The chain has TRBV29-1 and TRBJ2-5, with 12 bases matching TRBD2. The CDR3 loop spans 17 amino acids. The germline V gene encodes CDR1 SQVTM and CDR2 ANQGSEA. J lost 5 bases, V lost 4 bases, and 14 bases had no gene match. The CDR3 DNA sequence: TGCAGCGTTGCGCTAGCGGGAGGGCCTAACGGGGGTGAGACCCAGTACTTC. Translating it yields CSVALAGGPNGGETQYF.

The rearrangement uses TRBV7-9 and TRBJ1-2; D uncertain. The V end lost 5 bases, the J end lost 4 bases, and 14 bases lay between the germline ends. The CDR3 sequence is 14 residues long. Looked up from germline, CDR1 is SEHNR and CDR2 is FQNEAQ (reference sequence). Here the CDR3 reads CASSISDPGYGYTF. The DNA for the CDR3 is TGTGCCAGCAGCATCAGCGATCCGGGCTATGGCTACACCTTC.

This clonotype turned up a few times. This chain joins TRBV7-9 and TRBJ2-1; the D is unclear. V dropped 4 bases and J dropped 5 bases, with 6 bases sitting between them. From germline, CDR1 is SEHNR and CDR2 FQNEAQ (reference sequence). There are 12 residues in the CDR3. The CDR3: CASSSLNNEQFF. The CDR3 region has the DNA TGTGCCAGCAGCTCCTTGAACAATGAGCAGTTCTTC.

This chain connects TRBV15 to TRBJ2-7; D unclear. CDR1 and CDR2 from the germline V gene are LNHNV and YYDKDF (reference sequence). V lost 0 bases and J lost 0, with 6 bases in between. The CDR3 runs 14 residues. The CDR3 loop is CATSRDLGSYEQYF. CDR3 DNA: TGTGCCACCAGCAGAGATTTGGGCTCCTACGAGCAGTACTTC.

The chain employs TRBV24-1 and TRBJ2-7; D is possibly TRBD2 (6 bases). The CDR3 covers 13 residues. Between the trimmed V and J ends, which lost 7 bases and 2 bases, there was a span of 11 bases. Per the germline V gene, CDR1 is KGHDR and CDR2 is SFDVKD. The CDR3 region is CATRGLIAYEQYF. DNA of the CDR3: TGTGCCACCAGGGGACTGATAGCCTACGAGCAGTACTTC.

The J gene is TRBJ1-2, the V gene TRBV6-6, with 7 bases aligning to TRBD1. The trim removed 6 bases at V and 2 bases at J, leaving 9 bases unmatched. The CDR3 runs to 15 residues. Germline values: CDR1 MNHNY, CDR2 SVGAGI (reference sequence). The CDR3 here is CASSPNTGANYGYTF. The CDR3 DNA reads TGTGCCAGCAGCCCTAACACAGGGGCCAACTATGGCTACACCTTC.

The chain combines TRBV14 with TRBJ2-7; 7 bases align to TRBD2. Germline lookup yields CDR1 SGHDN and CDR2 FVKESK. The V and J ends lost 1 base and 0 bases, in that order; junction bases with no gene match: 6. The CDR3 has 16 residues. The CDR3 DNA follows: TGTGCCAGCAGCCAAGGACTAGCACCGAGCTCCTACGAGCAGTACTTC. This translates into CASSQGLAPSSYEQYF.

This clonotype has at least ten counts. The J gene is TRBJ1-2, the V gene TRBV25-1, with D possibly matching TRBD1 (6 bases). The germline V gene has CDR1 MGHDK and CDR2 SYGVNS. CDR3 length equals 18 residues. Trimming took 5 bases from V and 0 from J, leaving 22 bases between them. The CDR3 nucleotides read TGTGCCAGCAGTAGGGATAGGACAGTCGGACCAGCTAACTATGGCTACACCTTC. This gives the protein CASSRDRTVGPANYGYTF.

The V gene is TRBV30, the J gene TRBJ2-4; 12 bases are shared with TRBD1. The DNA matches TRBJ2-7 better at its end, which makes the J call doubtful. The CDR3 length is 14 residues. Per the germline V gene, CDR1 is GTSNPN and CDR2 is SVGIG (reference sequence). The CDR3 region has the DNA TGTGCCTGGAGGCGGGACAGGGGGCAATACGAGCAGTACTTC. It specifies CAWRRDRGQYEQYF.

J is TRBJ1-1 and V is TRBV5-1; D possibly corresponds to TRBD1 (5 bases). Germline CDR1 and CDR2: SGHRS and YFSETQ. The CDR3 is made up of 15 amino acids. Trimming removed 0 bases from V and 1 base from J, with 10 bases in between. The CDR3 region has the DNA TGCGCCAGCAGCTTGGCGGGACGCTCGAACACTGAAGCTTTCTTT. Its protein product is CASSLAGRSNTEAFF.

This clonotype showed up just a few times. The chain is built from TRBV29-1 and TRBJ2-7; TRBD1 agrees at 9 bases. Germline-derived CDR1 and CDR2 are SQVTM and ANQGSEA. This CDR3 has 12 amino acids. Unmatched junction bases numbered 4, after V lost 7 bases and J lost 3 bases. The CDR3 nucleotides are TGCAGCGGGCTGGGACAGGGCTACGAGCAGTACTTC. Translated, it gives CSGLGQGYEQYF.

This sequence joins TRBV18 and TRBJ2-1; maybe TRBD2 (5 bases). The germline CDR1 and CDR2 sequences are KGHSH and LQKENI. This CDR3 has 15 amino acids. Trimming removed 7 bases from V and 2 bases from J, with 15 bases in between. The CDR3 loop reads CASFRRGSTYNEQFF. Written as DNA, the CDR3 is TGTGCCAGCTTTCGACGTGGGAGTACCTACAATGAGCAGTTCTTC.

This clonotype was seen a single time. The V call is TRBV6-6, the J call TRBJ1-5, with D uncertain. V was pared by 5 bases and J by 7 bases, with 18 bases between. The CDR3 totals 15 residues. The germline V gene has CDR1 MNHNY and CDR2 SVGAGI (reference sequence). CDR3 DNA: TGTGCCAGCAGTCCGACGGTAGGCGGGGAACAGCCCCAGCATTTT. This gives the protein CASSPTVGGEQPQHF.

The rearrangement uses TRBV12-3 or TRBV12-4 and TRBJ2-1; the D gene is possibly TRBD1 (6 bases). Trimming stripped 5 bases from V and 0 bases from J, with 14 bases between. This CDR3 is built from 16 residues. CDR3 coding DNA: TGTGCCAGCAGTACCCCTGGACAGAGCTCCTACAATGAGCAGTTCTTC. It codes for CASSTPGQSSYNEQFF.

The chain combines TRBV3-1 with TRBJ1-2, with D perhaps matching TRBD1 (5 bases). Trimming took 1 base from V and 7 from J, leaving 13 bases between them. This CDR3 spans 14 amino acids. Germline V lookup: CDR1 LGHDT, CDR2 YNNKEL (reference sequence). The CDR3 protein is CASSQGRALGGYTF. The CDR3 nucleotides read TGTGCCAGCAGCCAAGGCAGGGCCCTTGGTGGCTACACCTTC.

The chain employs TRBV29-1 and TRBJ1-2, with D possibly being TRBD1 (5 bases). The CDR3 covers 12 residues. The germline V gene has CDR1 SQVTM and CDR2 ANQGSEA. Trimming cost V 3 bases and J 8 bases, with 13 bases left between them. The CDR3 DNA reads as TGCAGCGTTGACAGGGAGTGGGGGGGCTACACCTTC. Its protein is CSVDREWGGYTF.

CDR3 residues: CAIAPGTGYEQYF. CDR3 DNA sequence: TGTGCCATAGCCCCCGGGACAGGGTACGAGCAGTACTTC. The chain recombines TRBV10-3 with TRBJ2-7; 9 nucleotides agree with TRBD1. Germline lookup yields CDR1 ENHRY and CDR2 SYGVKD. Unmatched junction bases numbered 7, after V lost 9 bases and J lost 4 bases. The CDR3 runs to 13 residues.

This clonotype was counted a few times. The chain carries TRBV5-1 and TRBJ2-1; 9 bases agree with TRBD2. CDR3 length equals 15 residues. V dropped 2 bases and J dropped 15; count of bases not matched to a gene: 15. The germline V gene has CDR1 SGHRS and CDR2 YFSETQ. CDR3 residues: CASSLISGGSFLAFF. In DNA form, the CDR3 reads TGCGCCAGCAGCTTAATCAGCGGGGGGTCGTTTCTCGCGTTCTTC.

The genes are TRBV2 and TRBJ2-1; a weak D match, TRBD1 (6 bases). This CDR3 contains 14 residues. Between the trimmed V and J ends, which lost 7 bases and 4 bases, there was a span of 14 bases. CDR1 SNHLY and CDR2 FYNNEI come from the germline V gene. CDR3 DNA sequence: TGTGCCAGCAAGTGGGACACCGCATACAATGAGCAGTTCTTC. The encoded protein is CASKWDTAYNEQFF.

This clonotype was detected a few times. The rearrangement uses TRBV20-1 and TRBJ2-3; tentatively, D is TRBD1 or TRBD2 (5 bases each). Germline V gene sequence: CDR1 DFQATT, CDR2 SNEGSKA (reference sequence). V was trimmed by 6 bases and J by 2 bases, leaving 21 bases between them. CDR3 length equals 16 residues. This chain's CDR3 is CSAPRGSGAATDTQYF. DNA of the CDR3: TGCAGTGCCCCGAGGGGCAGTGGGGCAGCCACAGATACGCAGTATTTT.

There are a few counts of this clonotype. The V and J genes are TRBV29-1 and TRBJ2-1, with 13 bases fitting TRBD2. After removal of 1 base from V and 9 bases from J, the junction contained 6 bases not matched to a gene. Germline-derived CDR1 and CDR2 are SQVTM and ANQGSEA. The CDR3 length is 15 residues. Written as DNA, the CDR3 is TGCAGCGTTGAAGCCGGGACTAGCGGGGCGGGTGAGCAGTTCTTC. This translates into CSVEAGTSGAGEQFF.

The chain has TRBV5-1 and TRBJ2-7; 10 nucleotides align to TRBD1. Germline lookup yields CDR1 SGHRS and CDR2 YFSETQ. The CDR3 length is 17 residues. J lost 3 bases, V lost 0 bases, and 9 bases had no gene match. The DNA of the CDR3 is TGCGCCAGCAGCTTGGGGAAAGGGGGACAGGGGTTCTACGAGCAGTACTTC. Translating gives CASSLGKGGQGFYEQYF.

The rearrangement joins TRBV7-3 to TRBJ2-1, with 8 nucleotides matching TRBD2. The CDR3 length is 14 residues. CDR1 SGHTA and CDR2 FQGTGA come from the germline V gene. Trimming took 4 bases from V and 9 from J; bases not matched to a gene: 8. CDR3 nucleotide sequence: TGTGCCAGCAGCTCCGCGGGGGGCTCGGGTGAGCAGTTCTTC. As protein: CASSSAGGSGEQFF.

This clonotype was counted between two and nine times. The rearrangement uses TRBV5-1 and TRBJ1-1; D gene ambiguous. This CDR3 is 14 amino acids long. Germline CDR1 reads SGHRS; CDR2 reads YFSETQ. Trimming removed 4 bases from V and 5 bases from J, with 15 bases in between. The DNA of the CDR3 is TGCGCCAGCAGCCCCGGGTCGGGGAGTACTGAAGCTTTCTTT. It is translated as CASSPGSGSTEAFF.

The rearrangement joins TRBV6-5 to TRBJ1-1; D remains unclear. The CDR3 contains 14 residues. Per germline, CDR1 MNHEY and CDR2 SVGAGI. The germline V and J ends were trimmed by 0 bases and 7 bases, with 12 bases remaining between them. The CDR3 bases are TGTGCCAGCAGTTACTCCTTCGACCCAAATGAAGCTTTCTTT. Translated: CASSYSFDPNEAFF.